This paragraph covers one TCR beta chain sequence. This sample was taken from a study of blood T cell repertoires in COVID-19. In the study overall: T cells, B-cell-depleted T cells, or PBMCs supplied cDNA or gDNA.

Trimming shortened V by 6 bases and J by 6 bases, and 12 bases separated the two germline ends. This CDR3 region has 14 residues. The V gene's germline CDR1 is MRHNA and CDR2 SNTAGT. As processed by the authors: Amplification of reference gene primers provided the estimated nucleated cell counts. Sequenced by immunoSEQ multiplex PCR; TCRdb stores in-frame clones only, minus some. V and J calls and clone size follow that table, whereas D and trimming were derived from the DNA. The sample consists of approximately 250,000 clones, roughly 83% of them appearing once. Enrollment of patients from Seattle took place during active infection, with longitudinal follow-up.

This clonotype was obtained from a woman over 75 with COVID-19, enrolled during active disease. This chain connects TRBV6-4 to TRBJ1-6; unclear D gene. What was sequenced was peripheral blood. The CDR3 bases are TGTGCCAGCAGCGGAGGCTGGGCTAATTCACCCCTCCACTTT. It codes for CASSGGWANSPLHF.